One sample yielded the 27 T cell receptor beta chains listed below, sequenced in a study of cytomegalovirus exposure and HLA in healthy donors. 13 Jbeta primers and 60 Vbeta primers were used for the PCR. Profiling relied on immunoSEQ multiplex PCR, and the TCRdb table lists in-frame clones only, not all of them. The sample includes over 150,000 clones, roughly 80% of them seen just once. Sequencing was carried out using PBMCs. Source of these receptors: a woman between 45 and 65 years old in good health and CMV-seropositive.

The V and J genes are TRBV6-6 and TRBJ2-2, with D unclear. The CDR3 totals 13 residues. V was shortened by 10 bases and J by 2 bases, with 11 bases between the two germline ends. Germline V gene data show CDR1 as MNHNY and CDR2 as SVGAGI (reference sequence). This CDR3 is CATPRQNTGELFF. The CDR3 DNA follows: TGTGCCACCCCCCGACAAAACACCGGGGAGCTGTTTTTT.

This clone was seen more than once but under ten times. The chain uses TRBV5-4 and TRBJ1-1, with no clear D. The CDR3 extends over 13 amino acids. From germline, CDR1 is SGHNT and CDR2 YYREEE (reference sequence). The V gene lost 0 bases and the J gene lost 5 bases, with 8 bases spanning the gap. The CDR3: CASSLAYGTEAFF. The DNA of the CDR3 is TGTGCCAGCAGCTTGGCCTACGGGACTGAAGCTTTCTTT. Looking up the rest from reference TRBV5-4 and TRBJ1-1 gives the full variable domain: ETGVTQSPTHLIKTRGQQVTLRCSSQSGHNTVSWYQQALGQGPQFIFQYYREEENGRGNFPPRFSGLQFPNYSSELNVNALELDDSALYLCASSLAYGTEAFFGQGTRLTVV.

Here the CDR3 DNA reads TGTGCCAGCAGTTTAGCTCCGGACAGGGCCACTGAAGCTTTCTTT. Its protein is CASSLAPDRATEAFF. This chain connects TRBV27 to TRBJ1-1; 8 positions agree with TRBD1. Trimming removed 2 bases from V and 4 bases from J; junction bases left unmatched: 6. Germline V CDR1 and CDR2: MNHEY, SMNVEV (reference sequence). The CDR3 length is 15 residues.

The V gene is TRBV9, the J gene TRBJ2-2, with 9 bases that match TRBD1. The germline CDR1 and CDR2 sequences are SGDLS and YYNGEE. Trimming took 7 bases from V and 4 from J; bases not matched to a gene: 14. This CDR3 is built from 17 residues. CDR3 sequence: CASSPGLQGASTGELFF. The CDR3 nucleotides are TGTGCCAGCTCGCCAGGGTTACAGGGGGCTAGCACCGGGGAGCTGTTTTTT.

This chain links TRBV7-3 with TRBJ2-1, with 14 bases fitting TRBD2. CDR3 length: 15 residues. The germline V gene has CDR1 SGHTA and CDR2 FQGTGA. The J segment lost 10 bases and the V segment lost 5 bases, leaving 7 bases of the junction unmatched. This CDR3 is CASSQTGLAGVEQFF. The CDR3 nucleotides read TGTGCCAGCAGCCAAACGGGACTAGCGGGGGTGGAGCAGTTCTTC.

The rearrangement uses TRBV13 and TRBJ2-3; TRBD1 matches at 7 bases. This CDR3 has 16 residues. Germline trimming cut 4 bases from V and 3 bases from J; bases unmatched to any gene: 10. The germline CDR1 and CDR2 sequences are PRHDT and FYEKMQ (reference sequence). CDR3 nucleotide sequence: TGTGCCAGCAGCTCCAGGGACAGTCAGAGGACAGATACGCAGTATTTT. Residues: CASSSRDSQRTDTQYF.

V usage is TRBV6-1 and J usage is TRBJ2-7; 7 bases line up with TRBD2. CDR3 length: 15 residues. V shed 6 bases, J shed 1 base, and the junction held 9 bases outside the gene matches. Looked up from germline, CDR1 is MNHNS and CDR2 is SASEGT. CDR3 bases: TGTGCCAGCAGCTATTTGGGGGGGAGTTCCTACGAGCAGTACTTC. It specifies CASSYLGGSSYEQYF.

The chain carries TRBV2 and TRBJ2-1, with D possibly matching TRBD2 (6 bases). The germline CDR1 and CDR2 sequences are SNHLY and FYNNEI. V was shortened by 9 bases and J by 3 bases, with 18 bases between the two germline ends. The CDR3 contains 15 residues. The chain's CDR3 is CASQAGGAIYNEQFF. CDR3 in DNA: TGTGCCAGTCAGGCGGGCGGGGCAATCTACAATGAGCAGTTCTTC.

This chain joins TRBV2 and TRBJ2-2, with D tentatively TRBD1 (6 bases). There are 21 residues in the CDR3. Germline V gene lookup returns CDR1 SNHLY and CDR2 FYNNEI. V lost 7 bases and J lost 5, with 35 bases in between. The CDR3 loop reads CASIGQSVITPHKGKTGELFF. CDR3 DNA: TGTGCCAGCATAGGACAGAGCGTGATAACACCACATAAAGGGAAAACCGGGGAGCTGTTTTTT.

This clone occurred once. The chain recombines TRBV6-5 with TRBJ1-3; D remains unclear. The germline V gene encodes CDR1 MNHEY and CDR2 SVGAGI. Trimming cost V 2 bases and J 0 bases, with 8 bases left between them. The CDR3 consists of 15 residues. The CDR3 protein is CASSYTASSGNTIYF. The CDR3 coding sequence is TGTGCCAGCAGTTACACAGCCAGCTCTGGAAACACCATATATTTT.

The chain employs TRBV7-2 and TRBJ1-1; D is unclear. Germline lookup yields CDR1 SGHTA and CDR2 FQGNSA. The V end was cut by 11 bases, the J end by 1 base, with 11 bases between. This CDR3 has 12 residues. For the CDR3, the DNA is TGTGCCTTTGGAGGGCGGAACACTGAAGCTTTCTTT. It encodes CAFGGRNTEAFF.

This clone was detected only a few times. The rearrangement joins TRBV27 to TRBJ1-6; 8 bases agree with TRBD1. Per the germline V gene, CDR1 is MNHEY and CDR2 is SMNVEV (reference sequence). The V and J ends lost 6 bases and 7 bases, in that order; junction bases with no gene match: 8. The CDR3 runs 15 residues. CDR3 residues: CASSIGQGENSPLHF. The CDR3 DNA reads TGTGCCAGCAGCATAGGACAGGGTGAGAATTCACCCCTCCACTTT.

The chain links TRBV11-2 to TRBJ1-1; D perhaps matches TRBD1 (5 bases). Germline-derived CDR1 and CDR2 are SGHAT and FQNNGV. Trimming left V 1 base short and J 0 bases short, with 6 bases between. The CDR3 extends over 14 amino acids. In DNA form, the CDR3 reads TGTGCCAGCAGCTTAGCAGGGATGAACACTGAAGCTTTCTTT. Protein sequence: CASSLAGMNTEAFF.

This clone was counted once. The CDR3 DNA follows: TGTGCCAGCAGTGACACTAGCGGGGTCAATGAGCAGTTCTTC. Translating gives CASSDTSGVNEQFF. J is TRBJ2-1 and V is TRBV6-1; TRBD2 aligns across 10 bases. The junction had 2 bases not matched to a gene; V was cut back by 3 bases and J by 6 bases. The V gene's germline CDR1 is MNHNS and CDR2 SASEGT. This CDR3 region has 14 residues.

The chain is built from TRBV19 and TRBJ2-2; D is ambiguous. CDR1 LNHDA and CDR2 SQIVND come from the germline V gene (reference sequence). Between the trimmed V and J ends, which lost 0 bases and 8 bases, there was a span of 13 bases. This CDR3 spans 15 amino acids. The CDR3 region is CASSIDDTYIGELFF. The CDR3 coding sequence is TGTGCCAGTAGTATAGACGACACCTACATAGGGGAGCTGTTTTTT.

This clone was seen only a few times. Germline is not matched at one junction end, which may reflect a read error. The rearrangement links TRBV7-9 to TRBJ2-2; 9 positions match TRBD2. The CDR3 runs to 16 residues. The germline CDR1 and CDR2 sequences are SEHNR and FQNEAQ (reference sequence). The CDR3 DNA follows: TGTTCCAGCAGCACCGGGACTAGCAATACGGCCGGGGAGCTGTTTTTT. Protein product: CSSSTGTSNTAGELFF.

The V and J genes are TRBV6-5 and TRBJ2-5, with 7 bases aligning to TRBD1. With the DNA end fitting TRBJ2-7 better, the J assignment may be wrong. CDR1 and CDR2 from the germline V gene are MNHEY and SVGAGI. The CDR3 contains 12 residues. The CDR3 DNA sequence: TGTGCCAGCAGTTTGACAGGGATCGAGCAGTACTTC. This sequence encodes CASSLTGIEQYF.

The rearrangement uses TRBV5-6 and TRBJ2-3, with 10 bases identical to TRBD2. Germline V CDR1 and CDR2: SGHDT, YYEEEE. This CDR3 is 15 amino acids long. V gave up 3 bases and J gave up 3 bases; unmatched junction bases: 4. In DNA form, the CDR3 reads TGTGCCAGCAGCTCTAGCGGGGGAAAGACAGATACGCAGTATTTT. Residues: CASSSSGGKTDTQYF.

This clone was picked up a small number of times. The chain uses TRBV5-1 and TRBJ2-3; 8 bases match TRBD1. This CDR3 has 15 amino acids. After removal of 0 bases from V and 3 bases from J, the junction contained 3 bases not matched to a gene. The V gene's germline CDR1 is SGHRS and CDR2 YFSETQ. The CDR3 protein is CASSLVGQVTDTQYF. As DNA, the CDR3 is TGCGCCAGCAGCTTGGTGGGACAGGTTACAGATACGCAGTATTTT. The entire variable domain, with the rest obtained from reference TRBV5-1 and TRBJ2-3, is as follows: KAGVTQTPRYLIKTRGQQVTLSCSPISGHRSVSWYQQTPGQGLQFLFEYFSETQRNKGNFPGRFSGRQFSNSRSEMNVSTLELGDSALYLCASSLVGQVTDTQYFGPGTRLTVL.

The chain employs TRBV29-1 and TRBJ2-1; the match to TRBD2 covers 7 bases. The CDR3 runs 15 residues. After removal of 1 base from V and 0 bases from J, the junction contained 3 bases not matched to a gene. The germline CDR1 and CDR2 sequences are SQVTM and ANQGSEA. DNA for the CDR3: TGCAGCGTTGAAGCAGCGGGGTCCTCCTACAATGAGCAGTTCTTC. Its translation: CSVEAAGSSYNEQFF.

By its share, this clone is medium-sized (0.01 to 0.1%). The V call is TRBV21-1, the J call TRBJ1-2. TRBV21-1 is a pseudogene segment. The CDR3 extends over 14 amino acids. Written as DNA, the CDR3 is TGTGCCAGCCCTATGTGGCGGGCCCCTGACGGCTACACCTTC. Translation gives CASPMWRAPDGYTF.

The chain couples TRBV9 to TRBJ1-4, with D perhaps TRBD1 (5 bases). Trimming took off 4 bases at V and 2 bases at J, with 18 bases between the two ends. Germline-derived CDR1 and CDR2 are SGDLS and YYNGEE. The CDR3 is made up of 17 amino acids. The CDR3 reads CASSQRGGGETNEKLFF. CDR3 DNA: TGTGCCAGCAGCCAAAGAGGAGGAGGGGAGACTAATGAAAAACTGTTTTTT.

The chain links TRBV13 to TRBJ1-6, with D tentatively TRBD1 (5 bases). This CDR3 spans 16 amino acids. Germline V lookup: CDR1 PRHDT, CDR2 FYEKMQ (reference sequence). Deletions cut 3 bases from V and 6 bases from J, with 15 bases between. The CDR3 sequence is CASSFRVGRGNSPLHF. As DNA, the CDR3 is TGTGCCAGCAGCTTTCGGGTGGGGAGGGGTAATTCACCCCTCCACTTT.

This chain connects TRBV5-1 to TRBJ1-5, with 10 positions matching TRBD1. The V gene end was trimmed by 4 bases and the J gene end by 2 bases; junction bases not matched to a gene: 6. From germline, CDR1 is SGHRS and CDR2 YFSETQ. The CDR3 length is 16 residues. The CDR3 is CASSPRDRGGNQPQHF. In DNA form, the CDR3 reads TGCGCCAGCAGCCCCCGGGACAGGGGAGGCAATCAGCCCCAGCATTTT.

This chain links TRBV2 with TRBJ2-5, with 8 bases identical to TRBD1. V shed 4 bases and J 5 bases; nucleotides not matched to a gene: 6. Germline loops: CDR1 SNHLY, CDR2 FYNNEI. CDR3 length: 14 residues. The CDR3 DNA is TGTGCCAGCAGTGTGCAGGGGGCTAAGGAGACCCAGTACTTC. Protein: CASSVQGAKETQYF.

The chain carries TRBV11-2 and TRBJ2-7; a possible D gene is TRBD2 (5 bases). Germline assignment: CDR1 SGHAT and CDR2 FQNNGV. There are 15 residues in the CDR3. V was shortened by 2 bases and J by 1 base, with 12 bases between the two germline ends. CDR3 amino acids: CASSLRLLSSYEQYF. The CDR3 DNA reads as TGTGCCAGCAGCTTAAGACTACTCTCTTCCTACGAGCAGTACTTC. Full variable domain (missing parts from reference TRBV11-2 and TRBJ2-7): EAGVAQSPRYKIIEKRQSVAFWCNPISGHATLYWYQQILGQGPKLLIQFQNNGVVDDSQLPKDRFSAERLKGVDSTLKIQPAKLEDSAVYLCASSLRLLSSYEQYFGPGTRLTVT.

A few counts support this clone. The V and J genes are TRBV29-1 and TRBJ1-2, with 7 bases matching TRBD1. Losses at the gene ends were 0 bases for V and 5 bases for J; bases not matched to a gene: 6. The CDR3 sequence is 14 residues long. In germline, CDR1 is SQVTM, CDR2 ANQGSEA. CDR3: CSVEDHRGDYGYTF. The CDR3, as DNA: TGCAGCGTTGAAGATCACAGGGGAGATTATGGCTACACCTTC. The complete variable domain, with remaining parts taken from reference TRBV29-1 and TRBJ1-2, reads SAVISQKPSRDICQRGTSLTIQCQVDSQVTMMFWYRQQPGQSLTLIATANQGSEATYESGFVIDKFPISRPNLTFSTLTVSNMSPEDSSIYLCSVEDHRGDYGYTFGSGTRLTVV.